Listed here are 15 T cell receptor beta chains from one sample, sequenced in a study of T cells in localized non-small cell lung cancer (dated by TCRdb to the early 2020s). The library was made by the immunoSEQ multiplex PCR assay. TCRdb re-hosts the immuneACCESS table, in-frame sequences only. Its copies lack some clones; in the studies checked, an unresolved V gene accounts for under half of them, and the cause for the rest is not known. The sample has tens of thousands of clones on record, roughly 91% of them singletons. The top ten clones comprise 20% to 25% of the sample. Sequencing was performed on peripheral blood, taken before any cancer treatment. The receptor set was obtained from a woman aged 35-75 years with stage I squamous cell lung carcinoma.

The rearrangement uses TRBV7-2 and TRBJ2-3; a possible D gene is TRBD2 (5 bases). V was pared by 3 bases and J by 3 bases, with 13 bases between. CDR1 is SGHTA and CDR2 is FQGNSA in the germline V gene. CDR3 size: 15 residues. CDR3 nucleotide sequence: TGTGCCAGCAGCTTGGCAGGACTTAGGACAGATACGCAGTATTTT. It is translated as CASSLAGLRTDTQYF.

This chain uses TRBV7-8 with TRBJ2-1; D is perhaps TRBD1 (6 bases). CDR3 length: 13 residues. Trimming left V 1 base short and J 7 bases short, with 8 bases between. Looked up from germline, CDR1 is SGHVS and CDR2 is FQNEAQ. This CDR3 reads CASSLDRVNEQFF. For the CDR3, the DNA is TGTGCCAGCAGCTTAGACAGGGTGAATGAGCAGTTCTTC.

Here the CDR3 DNA reads TGTGCCAGCTCCGGAGACTTTCCCGAGCAGTACTTC. Translation: CASSGDFPEQYF. The V and J genes are TRBV9 and TRBJ2-7; no clear D gene. V dropped 7 bases and J dropped 6 bases, with 14 bases sitting between them. Per the germline V gene, CDR1 is SGDLS and CDR2 is YYNGEE. CDR3 length: 12 residues.

V gene TRBV6-6 combines with J gene TRBJ1-3, with D possibly being TRBD1 (5 bases). This CDR3 contains 14 residues. The germline CDR1 and CDR2 sequences are MNHNY and SVGAGI (reference sequence). The V end lost 5 bases, the J end lost 0 bases, and 8 bases lay between the germline ends. The CDR3 DNA reads TGTGCCAGCAGTCAGACAGACTCTGGAAACACCATATATTTT. This translates into CASSQTDSGNTIYF.

The chain couples TRBV19 to TRBJ1-3, with a possible D match to TRBD1 (5 bases). Trimming took off 11 bases at V and 0 bases at J, with 11 bases between the two ends. There are 13 residues in the CDR3. The germline CDR1 and CDR2 sequences are LNHDA and SQIVND (reference sequence). The CDR3 bases are TGTGCCGTCGACAGTTTCTCTGGAAACACCATATATTTT. As protein: CAVDSFSGNTIYF.

The chain is built from TRBV7-2 and TRBJ2-1; 14 positions match TRBD2. The CDR3 runs 16 residues. J gave up 7 bases and V 5 bases, and 7 bases lay outside the gene matches. Germline V gene data show CDR1 as SGHTA and CDR2 as FQGNSA. The CDR3 sequence: CASSPRLAGGHNEQFF. In DNA form, the CDR3 reads TGTGCCAGCAGCCCTCGACTAGCGGGGGGGCATAATGAGCAGTTCTTC. Combining the CDR3 with reference TRBV7-2 and TRBJ2-1 gives the whole variable domain GAGVSQSPSNKVTEKGKDVELRCDPISGHTALYWYRQSLGQGLEFLIYFQGNSAPDKSGLPSDRFSAERTGGSVSTLTIQRTQQEDSAVYLCASSPRLAGGHNEQFFGPGTRLTVL.

This chain uses TRBV5-1 with TRBJ1-1; TRBD1 aligns across 7 bases. The germline gives CDR1 SGHRS, CDR2 YFSETQ. V was pared by 4 bases and J by 1 base, with 10 bases of the junction left unmatched. The CDR3 sequence is 16 residues long. CDR3 DNA sequence: TGCGCCAGCAGCCCTAACCACGGGGACAGGAACACTGAAGCTTTCTTT. It encodes CASSPNHGDRNTEAFF.

This clone was found a few times. The V call is TRBV5-1, the J call TRBJ1-5, with D possibly being TRBD1 (5 bases). This CDR3 has 13 amino acids. V was cut by 0 bases and J by 9 bases, with 10 bases left in between. CDR1 is SGHRS and CDR2 is YFSETQ in the germline V gene. CDR3 coding DNA: TGCGCCAGCAGCTTGGAAGGGGATCGGCCCCAGCATTTT. Translated: CASSLEGDRPQHF.

The CDR3 coding sequence is TGTGCCAGCAGTGAATTAAGAGGGTACGAGCAGTACTTC. It specifies CASSELRGYEQYF. The chain recombines TRBV6-1 with TRBJ2-7, with D tentatively TRBD2 (5 bases). V lost 2 bases and J 4 bases, leaving 9 bases between the germline ends. Germline CDR1 reads MNHNS; CDR2 reads SASEGT. The CDR3 spans 13 residues.

The chain couples TRBV5-1 to TRBJ1-3; TRBD1 agrees at 7 bases. The CDR3 has 16 residues. Per the germline V gene, CDR1 is SGHRS and CDR2 is YFSETQ. V shed 0 bases and J 0 bases; nucleotides not matched to a gene: 3. In nucleotides, the CDR3 is TGCGCCAGCAGCTTGGAGGGGGCCAACTCTGGAAACACCATATATTTT. This encodes CASSLEGANSGNTIYF.

The chain employs TRBV21-1 and TRBJ2-1; no check of the table's D call, TRBD2, against the DNA was made. TRBV21-1 has pseudogene status. This CDR3 spans 10 amino acids. CDR3 nucleotide sequence: TGTGCCAGCACCCCGGGACTTCATCTCTTC. Its protein product is CASTPGLHLF.

The rearrangement uses TRBV13 and TRBJ2-3, with D perhaps TRBD1 or TRBD2 (6 bases each). V lost 5 bases and J lost 5, with 14 bases in between. The CDR3 has 14 residues. From germline, CDR1 is PRHDT and CDR2 FYEKMQ (reference sequence). The CDR3: CASSLTGALDTQYF. CDR3 bases: TGTGCCAGCAGCCTAACGGGGGCCTTAGATACGCAGTATTTT.

The rearrangement uses TRBV6-5 and TRBJ2-5; 7 positions agree with TRBD1. J was trimmed by 5 bases and V by 6 bases; bases with no gene match: 3. Germline CDR1 and CDR2: MNHEY and SVGAGI. The CDR3 sequence is 12 residues long. The CDR3 loop is CASSQQGETQYF. Here the CDR3 DNA reads TGTGCCAGCAGCCAACAGGGGGAGACCCAGTACTTC.

This clone was observed once. J is TRBJ2-5 and V is TRBV6-1; 10 bases match TRBD1. Germline CDR1 MNHNS, CDR2 SASEGT. This CDR3 spans 14 amino acids. Unmatched junction bases numbered 8, after V lost 9 bases and J lost 4 bases. The CDR3 sequence is CASADRGLGETQYF. The CDR3, as DNA: TGTGCCAGTGCAGACAGGGGGCTAGGAGAGACCCAGTACTTC.

The J gene is TRBJ1-1, the V gene TRBV9; D uncertain. The germline gives CDR1 SGDLS, CDR2 YYNGEE. The CDR3 has 12 amino acids. Deletions cut 4 bases from V and 0 bases from J, with 4 bases between. This CDR3 reads CASSNLNTEAFF. As DNA, the CDR3 is TGTGCCAGCAGCAACTTGAACACTGAAGCTTTCTTT.